This TCR beta chain derives from a study of blood T cell repertoires in COVID-19. At the level of the study: T cells, B-cell-depleted T cells, or PBMCs supplied cDNA or gDNA.

This clone was counted a few times. Assay used: immunoSEQ multiplex PCR; TCRdb lists only in-frame clones, some missing. The table records fewer than 200,000 clones, roughly 85% of them present only once. Sequenced input: peripheral blood. This receptor was taken from a woman aged 70-85 years with acute or convalescent COVID-19.

The CDR3 reads CASGSGTSGTHTGELFF. DNA of the CDR3: TGTGCTAGTGGTTCGGGGACTAGCGGGACTCACACCGGGGAGCTGTTTTTT. The rearrangement links TRBV12-5 to TRBJ2-2; TRBD2 matches at 13 bases. This CDR3 contains 17 residues. V dropped 4 bases and J dropped 3; count of bases not matched to a gene: 5. Germline CDR1 reads LGHNT; CDR2 reads FRNRAP.